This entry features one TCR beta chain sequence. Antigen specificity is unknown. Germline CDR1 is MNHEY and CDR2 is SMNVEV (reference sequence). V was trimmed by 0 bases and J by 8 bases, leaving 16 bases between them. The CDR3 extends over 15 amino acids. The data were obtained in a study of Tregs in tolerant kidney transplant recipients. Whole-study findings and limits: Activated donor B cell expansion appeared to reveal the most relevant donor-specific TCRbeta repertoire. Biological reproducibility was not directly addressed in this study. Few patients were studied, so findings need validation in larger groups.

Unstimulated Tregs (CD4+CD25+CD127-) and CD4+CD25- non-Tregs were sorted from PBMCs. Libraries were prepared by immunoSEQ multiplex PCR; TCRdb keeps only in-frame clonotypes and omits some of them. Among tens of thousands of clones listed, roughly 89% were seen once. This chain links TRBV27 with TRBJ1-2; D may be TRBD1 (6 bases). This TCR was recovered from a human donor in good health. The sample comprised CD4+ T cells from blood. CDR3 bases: TGTGCCAGCAGTTTATCATCGGGGGCTGGTTGGGGCTACACCTTC. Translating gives CASSLSSGAGWGYTF.